Below, 23 T cell receptor beta chains from the same sample are listed, as sequenced in a study of OX40 agonist ivuxolimab in advanced cancers. Here immunoSEQ multiplex PCR was the method, and the copy in TCRdb shows in-frame clones only, minus some. The top ten hold about 1.3% of the sample, which has 70,000 or so clones, about 85% seen once. The sample here was CD4+ or CD8+ T cells sorted from blood, taken in a trial of the OX40 agonist ivuxolimab. All receptors come from an adult with an advanced solid tumor such as melanoma, head and neck, liver or kidney cancer.

This clone has just a few counts. In DNA form, the CDR3 reads TGCGCCAGCAAGGGTTCCCGGGGGGTAGGGGATACGCAGTATTTT. Its protein product is CASKGSRGVGDTQYF. V gene TRBV5-1 combines with J gene TRBJ2-3; 7 positions agree with TRBD2. With 6 bases clipped from V and 6 bases from J, the junction kept 13 bases outside the gene matches. Germline CDR1 and CDR2: SGHRS and YFSETQ. CDR3 length equals 15 residues.

This clone has just one count. The genes are TRBV7-6 and TRBJ2-5; 13 positions match TRBD2. CDR3 size: 18 residues. Germline V gives CDR1 SGHVS, CDR2 FNYEAQ. The trim removed 4 bases at V and 5 bases at J, leaving 13 bases unmatched. The CDR3 nucleotides read TGTGCCAGCAGCTCCCATCCTCGACTAGCGGGGGGCAGGGAGACCCAGTACTTC. As protein: CASSSHPRLAGGRETQYF.

This chain uses TRBV18 with TRBJ2-4; TRBD1 aligns across 12 bases. V shed 0 bases and J 3 bases; nucleotides not matched to a gene: 3. This CDR3 comprises 17 residues. CDR1 KGHSH and CDR2 LQKENI come from the germline V gene. This chain's CDR3 is CASSPPGQGAGKNIQYF. CDR3 DNA: TGTGCCAGCTCACCACCGGGACAGGGGGCAGGCAAAAACATTCAGTACTTC.

The sample holds a few counts of this clone. This chain connects TRBV2 to TRBJ1-1; 9 nucleotides match TRBD1. V was clipped by 5 bases and J by 4 bases; unmatched bases: 8. Germline lookup yields CDR1 SNHLY and CDR2 FYNNEI. The CDR3 runs 15 residues. CDR3 DNA: TGTGCCAGCAGTCCACAGGGGGCGCGGGGCACTGAAGCTTTCTTT. Amino acid sequence: CASSPQGARGTEAFF.

The chain combines TRBV30 with TRBJ1-4; D call uncertain. CDR3 length equals 13 residues. V was trimmed by 3 bases and J by 7 bases, leaving 12 bases between them. Germline V gene data show CDR1 as GTSNPN and CDR2 as SVGIG (reference sequence). CDR3 loop: CAWRGSNLEKLFF. The CDR3 bases are TGTGCCTGGAGAGGAAGCAATCTTGAAAAACTGTTTTTT.

The chain employs TRBV2 and TRBJ2-5, with D maybe TRBD1 (5 bases). V lost 7 bases to trimming and J lost 1 base, with 10 bases between them. Germline V lookup: CDR1 SNHLY, CDR2 FYNNEI. The CDR3 length is 13 residues. This CDR3 reads CASKHDSQETQYF. The CDR3 DNA sequence: TGTGCCAGCAAGCACGACAGCCAAGAGACCCAGTACTTC.

The CDR3 bases are TGTGCCTCTAGCGGGAGGGCGTATGAGACCCAGTACTTC. Translation gives CASSGRAYETQYF. This rearrangement joins TRBV30 to TRBJ2-5, with 12 bases that match TRBD2. Germline values: CDR1 GTSNPN, CDR2 SVGIG (reference sequence). The CDR3 contains 13 residues. V lost 7 bases and J lost 5; bases outside the gene matches: 5.

The chain links TRBV18 to TRBJ2-2; D call uncertain. This CDR3 spans 14 amino acids. CDR1 KGHSH and CDR2 LQKENI come from the germline V gene. V was trimmed by 3 bases and J by 9 bases, leaving 14 bases between them. The DNA for the CDR3 is TGTGCCAGCTCACCCAATCAAGAGGTACGGGAGCTGTTTTTT. It specifies CASSPNQEVRELFF.

The CDR3 sequence: CASSELANLPNTEAFF. The CDR3 DNA follows: TGCGCCAGCAGTGAGTTGGCCAACCTACCGAACACTGAAGCTTTCTTT. The chain couples TRBV10-2 to TRBJ1-1; D is ambiguous. Germline CDR1 is WSHSY and CDR2 is SAAADI. The V gene lost 1 base and the J gene lost 1 base, with 13 bases spanning the gap. This CDR3 comprises 16 residues.

This clone was counted a single time. The V and J genes are TRBV28 and TRBJ1-4; no definite D call. Trimming removed 7 bases from V and 16 bases from J, with 19 bases in between. The germline V gene encodes CDR1 MDHEN and CDR2 SYDVKM. The CDR3 sequence is 12 residues long. CDR3 nucleotide sequence: TGTGCCAGCACTCAGAGAAGTGGGCGCCGGTTTTTT. Translated, it gives CASTQRSGRRFF.

To note about this clone: The junction departs from the called germline gene at one end, perhaps through a read error. J is TRBJ2-2 and V is TRBV7-7; TRBD2 aligns across 16 bases. Germline V lookup: CDR1 SSHAT, CDR2 FNYEAQ (reference sequence). The CDR3 loop spans 17 amino acids. The CDR3 sequence: CASSSSGTSGGAGELFF. The CDR3 DNA follows: TGTGCTAGCAGCTCGTCCGGGACTAGCGGGGGGGCCGGGGAGCTGTTTTTT.

V gene TRBV19 combines with J gene TRBJ2-7; tentatively, D is TRBD2 (5 bases). V was clipped by 10 bases and J by 9 bases, with 16 bases between them. From germline, CDR1 is LNHDA and CDR2 SQIVND (reference sequence). The CDR3 has 11 amino acids. Here the CDR3 reads CATAEGAGQYF. The CDR3 DNA reads as TGTGCCACCGCTGAGGGCGCCGGGCAGTACTTC.

In its sample, this clone was seen once. V usage is TRBV25-1 and J usage is TRBJ2-1; D perhaps matches TRBD2 (5 bases). V dropped 2 bases and J dropped 8 bases, with 16 bases sitting between them. CDR3 size: 15 residues. Germline CDR1 and CDR2: MGHDK and SYGVNS. CDR3 region: CASSESERGPDEQFF. The CDR3 bases are TGTGCCAGCAGTGAAAGTGAACGGGGTCCCGATGAGCAGTTCTTC.

There are a few counts of this clone. This chain joins TRBV19 and TRBJ2-7; 7 nucleotides align to TRBD1. Germline loops: CDR1 LNHDA, CDR2 SQIVND (reference sequence). This CDR3 is 15 amino acids long. J was trimmed by 0 bases and V by 3 bases; bases with no gene match: 5. CDR3 residues: CASSIIWDSSYEQYF. CDR3 nucleotide sequence: TGTGCCAGTAGTATTATTTGGGACAGCTCCTACGAGCAGTACTTC.

The gene calls are TRBV5-8 and TRBJ2-1; 9 bases fit TRBD1. Germline V gives CDR1 SGHTS, CDR2 YDEGEE. The CDR3 has 17 residues. The V gene end was trimmed by 4 bases and the J gene end by 5 bases; junction bases not matched to a gene: 13. The CDR3 DNA reads TGTGCCAGCAGCCCCTTAGGAGGGACAGGGCCTAACAATGAGCAGTTCTTC. This sequence encodes CASSPLGGTGPNNEQFF.

The genes are TRBV28 and TRBJ2-1, with 7 positions matching TRBD1. J lost 3 bases, V lost 6 bases, and 8 bases had no gene match. The CDR3 has 15 residues. CDR1 is MDHEN and CDR2 is SYDVKM in the germline V gene. DNA for the CDR3: TGTGCCAGCAGCCCGGGACAGACGAACTACAATGAGCAGTTCTTC. It is translated as CASSPGQTNYNEQFF.

The V call is TRBV11-1, the J call TRBJ2-2; D is unclear. The CDR3 has 14 residues. Trimming left V 5 bases short and J 0 bases short, with 7 bases between. Germline V gene data show CDR1 as SGHAT and CDR2 as FQDESV (reference sequence). CDR3 loop: CASSPQPNTGELFF. The CDR3 DNA is TGTGCCAGCAGCCCCCAGCCGAACACCGGGGAGCTGTTTTTT.

The V and J genes are TRBV10-2 and TRBJ1-5; D is possibly TRBD1 (5 bases). The CDR3 consists of 17 residues. Per germline, CDR1 WSHSY and CDR2 SAAADI. Trimming took 3 bases from V and 1 from J, leaving 16 bases between them. CDR3 DNA sequence: TGCGCCAGCAGTGACCCAGCGGGGGGGATAAGCAATCAGCCCCAGCATTTT. Amino acids: CASSDPAGGISNQPQHF.

This clone is a singleton in its sample. The gene calls are TRBV5-1 and TRBJ1-5; D is undetermined. V was shortened by 0 bases and J by 2 bases, with 6 bases between the two germline ends. The CDR3 runs to 14 residues. The germline V gene has CDR1 SGHRS and CDR2 YFSETQ. The CDR3 DNA sequence: TGCGCCAGCAGCTTGGGGGTGGGCAATCAGCCCCAGCATTTT. This translates into CASSLGVGNQPQHF. Together with reference TRBV5-1 and TRBJ1-5, the CDR3 gives the full variable domain: KAGVTQTPRYLIKTRGQQVTLSCSPISGHRSVSWYQQTPGQGLQFLFEYFSETQRNKGNFPGRFSGRQFSNSRSEMNVSTLELGDSALYLCASSLGVGNQPQHFGDGTRLSIL.

This clone was seen many times. The rearrangement uses TRBV5-4 and TRBJ2-7; D uncertain. CDR3 size: 13 residues. CDR1 and CDR2 (germline): SGHNT, YYREEE (reference sequence). V was cut by 3 bases and J by 11 bases, with 18 bases left in between. The chain's CDR3 is CASSYPGLNREYF. CDR3 DNA sequence: TGTGCCAGCAGCTACCCCGGTCTCAATAGGGAGTACTTC.

This chain connects TRBV9 to TRBJ2-3, with TRBD1 as a possible D gene (5 bases). The CDR3 loop spans 15 amino acids. Trimming shortened V by 0 bases and J by 2 bases, and 10 bases separated the two germline ends. CDR1 is SGDLS, CDR2 YYNGEE, per germline. CDR3 bases: TGTGCCAGCAGCGTAGAAACAGGATACACAGATACGCAGTATTTT. Encoded protein: CASSVETGYTDTQYF.

The CDR3 DNA is TGCAGCGTTGGCGGGGGAGGCGTAGGCTATGGCTACACCTTC. Translated, it gives CSVGGGGVGYGYTF. This sequence joins TRBV29-1 and TRBJ1-2, with D perhaps matching TRBD1 (5 bases). The CDR3 loop spans 14 amino acids. Trimming took off 4 bases at V and 4 bases at J, with 16 bases between the two ends. CDR1 and CDR2 (germline): SQVTM, ANQGSEA.

This chain joins TRBV12-5 and TRBJ2-7, with D uncertain. Germline CDR1 and CDR2: LGHNT and FRNRAP. Trimming took 2 bases from V and 6 from J, leaving 8 bases between them. The length of the CDR3 is 12 residues. Here the CDR3 reads CASGLNLPEQYF. DNA of the CDR3: TGTGCTAGTGGTTTGAATCTGCCCGAGCAGTACTTC.